This paragraph covers one T cell receptor beta chain sequence. CDR1 and CDR2 (germline): LNHDA, SQIVND (reference sequence). Trimming removed 5 bases from V and 1 base from J, with 11 bases in between. The CDR3 runs 14 residues. This sample stems from a study of blood T cell repertoires in COVID-19. Across the study: Some COVID-19 samples were acute and others convalescent; all came from the United States, Italy and Spain. T cells, B-cell-depleted T cells, or PBMCs supplied cDNA or gDNA.

In the authors' workflow: Amplification of reference gene primers provided the estimated nucleated cell counts. TCRdb keeps only in-frame clones here, not all; method: immunoSEQ multiplex PCR. Clonal size and the V and J genes are those of that table, whereas D and trimming came from the DNA. The sample contains under 150,000 clones, approximately 84% of which appear only once. This TCR came from a human donor in a cohort sampled during active COVID-19. Sequencing was carried out using peripheral blood. V is TRBV19 and J is TRBJ1-1; no reliable D call. The CDR3 DNA follows: TGTGCCAGTAGTTACAAACAGCCGAACACTGAAGCTTTCTTT. Its protein is CASSYKQPNTEAFF. Variable domain in full (rest from reference TRBV19 and TRBJ1-1): DGGITQSPKYLFRKEGQNVTLSCEQNLNHDAMYWYRQDPGQGLRLIYYSQIVNDFQKGDIAEGYSVSREKKESFPLTVTSAQKNPTAFYLCASSYKQPNTEAFFGQGTRLTVV.